This is a list of T cell receptor beta chains from one sample in a study of radiotherapy plus CTLA-4 blockade in lung cancer. Assay used: immunoSEQ multiplex PCR; TCRdb lists only in-frame clones, some missing. The data hold tens of thousands of clones, with around 77% observed a single time. The starting material was peripheral blood, obtained from a patient treated with radiotherapy plus ipilimumab. These receptors were collected from a human donor with non-small cell lung cancer who had stable disease on radiotherapy plus ipilimumab. The conserved cysteine and the conserved F or W are not part of the CDR3 here.

j_call v_call cdr3_aa
TRBJ1-1 TRBV27 ASRGTARITEAF
TRBJ1-2 TRBV11-2 ASSSQQGALGGYT
TRBJ2-3 TRBV12-5 ASGLGTLRGASGGHSTDTQY
TRBJ1-1 TRBV5-4 ASSLAHMNTEAF
TRBJ1-5 TRBV6-5 ASSYSRVLGNQPQH
TRBJ1-5 TRBV19 ASSISGGSNQPQH
TRBJ1-2 TRBV5-8 ASSAKGSFYGYT
TRBJ1-3 TRBV6-1 ASSGRLSGFSGNTIY
TRBJ2-3 TRBV19 ASRPAVGTDTQY
TRBJ1-2 TRBV2 ASSRSGGTYGYT
TRBJ1-2 TRBV14 ASSQEWGGTGRHYT
TRBJ2-3 TRBV11-3 ASSPRGGAGTDTQY
TRBJ1-6 TRBV29-1 SARTGEYSPLH
TRBJ1-6 TRBV10-3 AISRDSQSSPLH
TRBJ2-3 TRBV2 ASSGSLDGTDTQY
TRBJ2-6 TRBV6-5 ATLLLTSGANVLT
TRBJ1-2 TRBV7-2 ASSSGGATPSGYT
TRBJ1-2 TRBV11-1 ASSLRFGRGVDYGYT
TRBJ1-2 TRBV5-4 ASSSVQGQNGYT
TRBJ1-1 TRBV7-2 ASSLASRREAF
TRBJ2-7 TRBV30 AWSAGLAGGYEQY
TRBJ1-1 TRBV7-7 ASSLGTGSAAF
TRBJ1-3 TRBV6-5 ASSTRPGNTIY
TRBJ1-5 TRBV4-3 ASSQGGVSGQPQH
TRBJ2-6 TRBV14 ASSPQGIGANVLT
TRBJ1-2 TRBV28 ASSLRSDNYGYT
TRBJ2-7 TRBV6-6 ASSYSRDRSSYEQY
TRBJ1-1 TRBV4-3 ASSLLEGVNTEAF
TRBJ2-7 TRBV6-5 ASSYSGDGSYEQY
TRBJ1-1 TRBV6-6 ASSPGLSGTEAF
TRBJ2-5 TRBV7-6 ASSSGSGTQY
TRBJ2-6 TRBV5-1 ASSLDSESSGANVLT
TRBJ2-2 TRBV6-1 ASSDPGTSGTGELF
TRBJ1-2 TRBV15 ATRESGDSYGYT
TRBJ1-2 TRBV28 ASSFPRLYGYT
TRBJ1-5 TRBV19 ASSGGSRRGDQPQH
TRBJ1-6 TRBV7-8 ASSLDPTHSSYNSPLH
TRBJ1-2 TRBV19 ASSMQGYYGYT
TRBJ1-2 TRBV19 ASSRADRNYGYT
TRBJ1-5 TRBV19 ASATGVNQPQH
TRBJ2-7 TRBV6-5 ASSGATSYEQY
TRBJ1-2 TRBV4-1 ASSHEQTGIGYGYT
TRBJ2-1 TRBV6-5 ASSRDRGSYNEQF
TRBJ1-5 TRBV6-5 ASSYSEGQPQH
TRBJ1-2 TRBV11-1 ASSFSQGHYGYT
TRBJ2-1 TRBV5-8 ASSLQNYNEQF
TRBJ2-1 TRBV7-9 ACGGAGENEQF
TRBJ1-2 TRBV7-9 ASSAAGYGYT
TRBJ1-2 TRBV6-5 ASSRTGGDYGYT
TRBJ2-5 TRBV11-3 ASSTGYEETQY
TRBJ2-3 TRBV29-1 SVGRDRTDTQY
TRBJ1-2 TRBV6-5 ASRPRTALNYGYT
TRBJ1-4 TRBV5-1 ASSLGGTGEKLF
TRBJ2-5 TRBV4-2 ASSQAGGAETQY
TRBJ1-5 TRBV29-1 SVRGTDRGYQPQH
TRBJ2-2 TRBV10-3 ATGGRTNTGELF
TRBJ1-1 TRBV28 ASSLLGTEAF
TRBJ1-1 TRBV28 ASSLNPGTGLAF
TRBJ1-1 TRBV5-6 ASSLGPGRVTEAF